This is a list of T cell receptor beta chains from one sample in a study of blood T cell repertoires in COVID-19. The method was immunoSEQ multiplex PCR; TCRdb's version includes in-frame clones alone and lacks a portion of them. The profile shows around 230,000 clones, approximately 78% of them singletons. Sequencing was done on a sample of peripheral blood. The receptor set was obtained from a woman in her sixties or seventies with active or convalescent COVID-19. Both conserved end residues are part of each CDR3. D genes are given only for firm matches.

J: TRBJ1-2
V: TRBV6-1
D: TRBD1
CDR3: CASSEGQLIYYGYTF

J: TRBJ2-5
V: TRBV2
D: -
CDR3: CASSAGQLQGTQYF

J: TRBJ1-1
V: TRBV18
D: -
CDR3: CASSETRGSGGTEAFF

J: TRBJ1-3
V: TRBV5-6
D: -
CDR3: CASSLYASSGNTIYF

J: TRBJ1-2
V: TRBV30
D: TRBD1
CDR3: CAWGQGTNYGYTF

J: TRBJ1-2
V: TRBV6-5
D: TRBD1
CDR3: CASSYGTGGYGYTF

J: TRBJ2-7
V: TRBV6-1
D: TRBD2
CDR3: CASSELGTTYEQYF

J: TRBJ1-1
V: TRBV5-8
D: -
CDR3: CASRGWTENTEAFF

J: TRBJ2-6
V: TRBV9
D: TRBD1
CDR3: CASSVAGTGPPSGANVLTF

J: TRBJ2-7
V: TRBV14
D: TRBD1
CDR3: CASSQALFPRTGGGYEQYF

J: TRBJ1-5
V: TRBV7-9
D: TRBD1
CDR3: CASSITGGAGNQPQHF

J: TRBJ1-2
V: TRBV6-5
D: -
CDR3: CASSYYFGEEAYGYTF

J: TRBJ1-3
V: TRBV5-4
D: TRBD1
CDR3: CASSPGQGSGNTIYF

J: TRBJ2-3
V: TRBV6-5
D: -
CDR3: CASSYHARGTDTQYF

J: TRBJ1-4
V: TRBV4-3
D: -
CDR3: CASSQDLARTTNEKLFF

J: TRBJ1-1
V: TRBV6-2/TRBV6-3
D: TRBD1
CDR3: CASSYSGTGTEAFF

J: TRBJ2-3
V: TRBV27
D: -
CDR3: CASSLRRGGTDTQYF

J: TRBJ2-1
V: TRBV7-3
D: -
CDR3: CASSLSGSYNEQFF

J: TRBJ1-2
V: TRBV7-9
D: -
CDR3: CASSLANGEHYGYTF

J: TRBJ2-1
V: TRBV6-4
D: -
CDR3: CASSVVGGHEQFF

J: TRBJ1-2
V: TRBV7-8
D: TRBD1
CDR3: CASSFAGGSGGYTF

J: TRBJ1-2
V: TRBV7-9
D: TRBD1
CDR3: CASSSPTGKDYGYTF

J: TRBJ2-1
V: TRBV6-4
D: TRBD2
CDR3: CASSDRGLRLNEQFF

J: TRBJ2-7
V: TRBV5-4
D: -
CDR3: CASSSNLGGASYEQYF

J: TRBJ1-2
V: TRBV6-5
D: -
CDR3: CASSYGGGNVYGYTF

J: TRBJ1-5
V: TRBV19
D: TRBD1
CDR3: CASSRTGVRNQPQHF

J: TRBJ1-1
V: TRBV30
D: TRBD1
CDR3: CAGDRARNTEAFF

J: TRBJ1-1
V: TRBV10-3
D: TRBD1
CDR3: CAIRTGGNTEAFF

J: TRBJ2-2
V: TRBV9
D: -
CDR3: CASSVGVGVDTGELFF

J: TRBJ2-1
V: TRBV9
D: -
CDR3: CASSVTSSKYNEQFF

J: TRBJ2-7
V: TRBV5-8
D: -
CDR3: CASSLVRGYEQYF

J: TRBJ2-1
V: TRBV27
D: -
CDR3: CASSGRYEQFF

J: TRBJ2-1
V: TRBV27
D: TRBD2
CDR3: CASSQRSRAGPIPYNEQFF

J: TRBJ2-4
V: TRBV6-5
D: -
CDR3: CASSLENIQYF

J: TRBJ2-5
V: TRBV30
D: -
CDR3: CAWSPFGLNQETQYF

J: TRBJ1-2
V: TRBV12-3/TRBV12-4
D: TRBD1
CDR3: CASSPGQGDGYTF

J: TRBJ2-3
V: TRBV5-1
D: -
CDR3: CASSYRDSTDTQYF

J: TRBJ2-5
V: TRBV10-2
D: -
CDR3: CASSESGLRETQYF

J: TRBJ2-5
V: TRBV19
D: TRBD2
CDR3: CASRDYSQETQYF

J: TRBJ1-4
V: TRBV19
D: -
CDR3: CASSVGAANEKLFF

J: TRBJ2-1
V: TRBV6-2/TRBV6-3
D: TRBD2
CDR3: CASSHRGGSFNEQFF

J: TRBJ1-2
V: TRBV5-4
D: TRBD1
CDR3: CASSKQGAGGYTF

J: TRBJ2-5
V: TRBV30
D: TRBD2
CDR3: CAWTSGEETQYF

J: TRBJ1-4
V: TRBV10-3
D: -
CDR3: CAISDRDNEKLFF

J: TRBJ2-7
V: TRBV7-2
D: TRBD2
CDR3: CASSRTPGLAGVGYEQYF

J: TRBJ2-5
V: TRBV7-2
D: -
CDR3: CASSSRTFQETQYF

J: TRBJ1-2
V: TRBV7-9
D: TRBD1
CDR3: CASSKTGGVGYGYTF